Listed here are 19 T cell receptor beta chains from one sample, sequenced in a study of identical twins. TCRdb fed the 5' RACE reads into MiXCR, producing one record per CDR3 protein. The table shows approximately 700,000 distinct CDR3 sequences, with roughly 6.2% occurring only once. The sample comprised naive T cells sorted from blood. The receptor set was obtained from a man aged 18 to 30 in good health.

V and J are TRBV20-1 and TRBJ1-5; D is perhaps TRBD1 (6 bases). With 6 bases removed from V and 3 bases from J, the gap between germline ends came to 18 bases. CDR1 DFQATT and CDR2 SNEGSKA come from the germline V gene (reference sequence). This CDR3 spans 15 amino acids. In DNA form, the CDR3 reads TGCAGTGCCCTCCAGGACAGTAGCATCAATCAGCCCCAGCATTTT. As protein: CSALQDSSINQPQHF.

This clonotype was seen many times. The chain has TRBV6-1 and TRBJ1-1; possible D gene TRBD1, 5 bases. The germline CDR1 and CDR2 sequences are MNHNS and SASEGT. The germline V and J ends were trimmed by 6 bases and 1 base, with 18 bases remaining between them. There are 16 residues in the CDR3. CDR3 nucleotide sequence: TGTGCCAGCAGCAACCGGGGGGTCCTGACGAACACTGAAGCTTTCTTT. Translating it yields CASSNRGVLTNTEAFF.

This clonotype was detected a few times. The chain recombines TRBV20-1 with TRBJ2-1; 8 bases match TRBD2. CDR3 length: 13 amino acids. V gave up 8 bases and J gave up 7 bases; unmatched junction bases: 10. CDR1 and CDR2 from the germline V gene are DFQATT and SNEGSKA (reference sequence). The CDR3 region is CSKPGGPSNEQFF. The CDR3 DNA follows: TGCAGTAAACCGGGAGGGCCATCGAATGAGCAGTTCTTC.

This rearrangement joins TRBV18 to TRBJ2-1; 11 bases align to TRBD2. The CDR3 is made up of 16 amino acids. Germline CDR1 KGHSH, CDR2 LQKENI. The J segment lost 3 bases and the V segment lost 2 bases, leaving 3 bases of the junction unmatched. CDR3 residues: CASSPRGLAVYNEQFF. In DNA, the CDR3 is TGTGCCAGCTCACCAAGGGGACTAGCGGTCTACAATGAGCAGTTCTTC.

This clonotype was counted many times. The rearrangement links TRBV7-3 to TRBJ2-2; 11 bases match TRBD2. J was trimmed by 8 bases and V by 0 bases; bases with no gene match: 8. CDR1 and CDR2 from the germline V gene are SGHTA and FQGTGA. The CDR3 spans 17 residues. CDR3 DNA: TGTGCCAGCAGCTTAACGGTTGGACTAGCGGGTAGTGGGGAGCTGTTTTTT. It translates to CASSLTVGLAGSGELFF.

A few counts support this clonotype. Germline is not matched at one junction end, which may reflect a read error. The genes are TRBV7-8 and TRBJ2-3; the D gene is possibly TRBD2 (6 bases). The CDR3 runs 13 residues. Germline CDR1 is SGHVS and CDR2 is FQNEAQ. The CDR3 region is CASSSQGGLMGDF. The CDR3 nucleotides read TGTGCCAGCAGCTCCCAGGGAGGCCTCATGGGGGATTTT.

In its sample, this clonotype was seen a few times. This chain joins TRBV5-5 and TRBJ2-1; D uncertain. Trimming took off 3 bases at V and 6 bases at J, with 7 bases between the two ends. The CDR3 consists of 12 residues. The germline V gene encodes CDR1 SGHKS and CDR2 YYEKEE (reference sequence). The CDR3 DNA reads TGTGCCAGCAGCTCGGATGGCAATGAGCAGTTCTTC. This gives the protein CASSSDGNEQFF.

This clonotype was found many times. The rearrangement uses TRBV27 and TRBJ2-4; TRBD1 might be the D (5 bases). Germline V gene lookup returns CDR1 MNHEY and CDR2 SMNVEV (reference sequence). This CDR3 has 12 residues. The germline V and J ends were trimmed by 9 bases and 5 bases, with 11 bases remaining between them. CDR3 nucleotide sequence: TGTGCCAGTAGGGGCTGGGAAAACATTCAGTACTTC. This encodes CASRGWENIQYF.

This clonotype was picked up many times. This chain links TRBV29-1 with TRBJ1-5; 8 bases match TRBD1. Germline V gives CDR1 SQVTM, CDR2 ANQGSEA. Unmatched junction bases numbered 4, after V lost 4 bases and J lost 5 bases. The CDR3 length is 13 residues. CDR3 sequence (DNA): TGCAGCGTTGGGGGACAGGCCCATCAGCCCCAGCATTTT. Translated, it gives CSVGGQAHQPQHF. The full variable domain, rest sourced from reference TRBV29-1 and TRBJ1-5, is SAVISQKPSRDICQRGTSLTIQCQVDSQVTMMFWYRQQPGQSLTLIATANQGSEATYESGFVIDKFPISRPNLTFSTLTVSNMSPEDSSIYLCSVGGQAHQPQHFGDGTRLSIL.

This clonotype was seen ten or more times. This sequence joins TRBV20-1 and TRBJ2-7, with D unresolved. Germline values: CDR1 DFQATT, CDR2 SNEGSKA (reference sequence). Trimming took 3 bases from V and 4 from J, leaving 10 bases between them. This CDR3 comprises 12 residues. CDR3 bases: TGCAGTGCTAGCAAGGCAGATTACGAGCAGTACTTC. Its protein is CSASKADYEQYF.

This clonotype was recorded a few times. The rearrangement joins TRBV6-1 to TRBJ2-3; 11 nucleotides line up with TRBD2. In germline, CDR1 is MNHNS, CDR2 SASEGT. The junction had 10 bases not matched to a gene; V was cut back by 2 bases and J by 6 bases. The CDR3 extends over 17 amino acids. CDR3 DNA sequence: TGTGCCAGCAGTGAATTTGGGCTAGCGGGAGGACCGGATACGCAGTATTTT. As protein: CASSEFGLAGGPDTQYF.

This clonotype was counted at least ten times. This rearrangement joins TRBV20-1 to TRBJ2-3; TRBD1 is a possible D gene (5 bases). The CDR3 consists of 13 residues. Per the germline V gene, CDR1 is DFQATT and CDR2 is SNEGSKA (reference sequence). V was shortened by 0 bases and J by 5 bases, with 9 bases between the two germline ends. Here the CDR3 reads CSARDRVGDTQYF. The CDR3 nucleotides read TGCAGTGCTAGAGACAGGGTCGGAGATACGCAGTATTTT.

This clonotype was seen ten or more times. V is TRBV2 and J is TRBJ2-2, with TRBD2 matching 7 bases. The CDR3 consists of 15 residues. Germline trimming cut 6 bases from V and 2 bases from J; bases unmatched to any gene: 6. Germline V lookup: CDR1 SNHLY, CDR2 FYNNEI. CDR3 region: CASSWGLSNTGELFF. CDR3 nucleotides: TGTGCCAGCAGCTGGGGACTATCTAACACCGGGGAGCTGTTTTTT.

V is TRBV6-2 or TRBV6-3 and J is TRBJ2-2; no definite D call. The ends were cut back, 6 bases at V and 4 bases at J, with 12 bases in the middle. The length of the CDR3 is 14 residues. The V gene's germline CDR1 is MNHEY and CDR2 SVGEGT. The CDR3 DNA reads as TGTGCCAGCAGGAAACGAATTATCACCGGGGAGCTGTTTTTT. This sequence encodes CASRKRIITGELFF.

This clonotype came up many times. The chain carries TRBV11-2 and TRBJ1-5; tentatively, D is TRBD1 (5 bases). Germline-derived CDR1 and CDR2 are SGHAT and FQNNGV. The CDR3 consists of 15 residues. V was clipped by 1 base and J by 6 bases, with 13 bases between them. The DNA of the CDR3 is TGTGCCAGCAGCTTAGTGGCAGGGAACTCTCAGCCCCAGCATTTT. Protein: CASSLVAGNSQPQHF.

In nucleotides, the CDR3 is TGTGCCACCAGTCCAGGACTAGCGGACAACACAGATACGCAGTATTTT. Amino acids: CATSPGLADNTDTQYF. V is TRBV24-1 and J is TRBJ2-3, with 10 bases that match TRBD2. V shed 6 bases and J 2 bases; nucleotides not matched to a gene: 7. Germline CDR1 is KGHDR and CDR2 is SFDVKD. The CDR3 length is 16 residues.

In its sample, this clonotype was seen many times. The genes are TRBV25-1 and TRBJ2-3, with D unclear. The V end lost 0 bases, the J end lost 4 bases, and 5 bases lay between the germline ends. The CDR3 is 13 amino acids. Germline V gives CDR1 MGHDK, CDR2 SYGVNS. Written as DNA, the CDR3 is TGTGCCAGCAGTGAATATGGGGCAGATACGCAGTATTTT. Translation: CASSEYGADTQYF.

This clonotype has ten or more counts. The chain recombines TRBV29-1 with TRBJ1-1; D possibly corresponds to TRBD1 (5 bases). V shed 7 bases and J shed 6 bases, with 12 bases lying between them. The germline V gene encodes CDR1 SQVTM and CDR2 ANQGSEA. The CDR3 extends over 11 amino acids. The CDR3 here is CSGDMGAEAFF. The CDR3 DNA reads TGCAGCGGCGACATGGGGGCTGAAGCTTTCTTT. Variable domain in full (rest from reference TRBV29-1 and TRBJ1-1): SAVISQKPSRDICQRGTSLTIQCQVDSQVTMMFWYRQQPGQSLTLIATANQGSEATYESGFVIDKFPISRPNLTFSTLTVSNMSPEDSSIYLCSGDMGAEAFFGQGTRLTVV.

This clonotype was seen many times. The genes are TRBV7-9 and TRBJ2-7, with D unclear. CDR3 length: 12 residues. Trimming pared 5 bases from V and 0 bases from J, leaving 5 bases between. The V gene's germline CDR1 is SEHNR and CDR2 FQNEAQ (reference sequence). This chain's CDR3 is CASSRNSYEQYV. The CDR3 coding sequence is TGTGCCAGCAGCCGGAACTCCTACGAGCAGTACGTC.